This T cell receptor beta chain derives from a study of T cells in Graves' hyperthyroidism and ophthalmopathy. Broader study findings: Also found in blood were most expanded thyroid clonotypes above 0.001.

The sample holds many counts of this clonotype. Its specificity is unknown. The patients, who ranged from 18 to 65 in age, presented with newly diagnosed hyperthyroidism lasting under 2 months. Patients with uncontrolled infections, other autoimmune diseases, pregnancy or lactation were excluded. What was amplified from RNA transcripts were TCR beta CDR3 regions. The HTBI set primed first-round TCR CDR3 RT-PCR. MiXCR was run by TCRdb on the multiplex PCR reads, yielding one entry per CDR3 protein. This sample has about 740,000 distinct CDR3 sequences, with about 14% found just once. This CDR3 has 14 residues. V was pared by 8 bases and J by 3 bases, with 14 bases between. Per germline, CDR1 MDHEN and CDR2 SYDVKM.

This receptor was identified in a woman younger than 35 with Graves' hyperthyroidism. The rearrangement joins TRBV28 to TRBJ1-5, with a possible D match to TRBD1 (6 bases). The material sequenced was blood. CDR3 coding DNA: TGTGCCAGCGCGGGGGGGCTGTACAATCAGCCCCAGCATTTT. Encoded protein: CASAGGLYNQPQHF.